This T cell receptor (beta chain) was recorded in a study of blood T cell repertoires in COVID-19. Study details: Specimens from acute and convalescent COVID-19 originated in the United States, Italy and Spain. From T cells, B-cell-depleted T cells, or PBMCs came the material, which was cDNA or gDNA.

V trimming: 2 bases; J trimming: 5 bases; junction bases outside the gene matches: 8. CDR3 length: 14 residues. Germline V gene lookup returns CDR1 GTSNPN and CDR2 SVGIG (reference sequence). TCRdb keeps only in-frame clones here, not all; method: immunoSEQ multiplex PCR. The sample records about 140,000 clones, more than 85% being singletons. The table lists this clone with a few counts. The receptor comes from a human donor in a cohort sampled during active COVID-19. This chain joins TRBV30 and TRBJ1-2; 7 bases match TRBD1. Sequenced material: peripheral blood. The CDR3 is CAWSRQGAPYGYTF. DNA of the CDR3: TGTGCCTGGAGTCGACAGGGCGCCCCTTATGGCTACACCTTC.